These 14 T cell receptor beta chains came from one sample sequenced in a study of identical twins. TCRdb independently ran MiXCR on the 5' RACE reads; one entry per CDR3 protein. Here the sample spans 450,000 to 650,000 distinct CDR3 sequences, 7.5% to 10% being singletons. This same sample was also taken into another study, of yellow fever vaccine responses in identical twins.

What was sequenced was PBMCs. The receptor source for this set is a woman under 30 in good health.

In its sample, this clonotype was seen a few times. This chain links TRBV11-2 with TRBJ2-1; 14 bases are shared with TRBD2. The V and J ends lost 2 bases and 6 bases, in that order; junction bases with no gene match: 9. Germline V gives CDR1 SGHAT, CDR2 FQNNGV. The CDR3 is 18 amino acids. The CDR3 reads CASSLTGTSGRGVNEQFF. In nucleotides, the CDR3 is TGTGCCAGCAGCTTAACCGGGACTAGCGGGAGAGGAGTCAATGAGCAGTTCTTC.

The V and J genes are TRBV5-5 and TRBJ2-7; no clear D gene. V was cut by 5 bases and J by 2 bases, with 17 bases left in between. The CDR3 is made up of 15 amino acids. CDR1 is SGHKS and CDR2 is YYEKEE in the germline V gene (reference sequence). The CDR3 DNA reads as TGTGCCAGCAGTCCGTCGTGGGCCTCAACCTACGAGCAGTACTTC. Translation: CASSPSWASTYEQYF.

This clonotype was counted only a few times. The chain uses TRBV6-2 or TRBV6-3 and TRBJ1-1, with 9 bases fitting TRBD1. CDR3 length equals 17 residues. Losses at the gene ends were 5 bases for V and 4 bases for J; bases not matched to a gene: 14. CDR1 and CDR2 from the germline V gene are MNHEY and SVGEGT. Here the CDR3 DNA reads TGTGCCAGCAGTGACCCCGCACCGGGACAGGGTAGCACTGAAGCTTTCTTT. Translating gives CASSDPAPGQGSTEAFF.

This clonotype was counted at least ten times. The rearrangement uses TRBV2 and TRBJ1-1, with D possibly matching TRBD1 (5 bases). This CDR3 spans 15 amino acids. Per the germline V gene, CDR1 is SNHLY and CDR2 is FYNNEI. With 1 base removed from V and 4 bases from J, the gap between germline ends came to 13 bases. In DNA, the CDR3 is TGTGCCAGCAGTGAAGTGCGGGGCGCGGGCACTGAAGCTTTCTTT. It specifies CASSEVRGAGTEAFF.

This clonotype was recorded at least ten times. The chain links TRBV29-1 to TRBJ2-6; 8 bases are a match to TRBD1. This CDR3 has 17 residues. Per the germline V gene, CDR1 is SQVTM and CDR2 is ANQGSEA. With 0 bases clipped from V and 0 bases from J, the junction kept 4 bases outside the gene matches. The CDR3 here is CSVEEGTGISGANVLTF. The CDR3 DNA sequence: TGCAGCGTTGAAGAGGGGACAGGAATCTCTGGGGCCAACGTCCTGACTTTC.

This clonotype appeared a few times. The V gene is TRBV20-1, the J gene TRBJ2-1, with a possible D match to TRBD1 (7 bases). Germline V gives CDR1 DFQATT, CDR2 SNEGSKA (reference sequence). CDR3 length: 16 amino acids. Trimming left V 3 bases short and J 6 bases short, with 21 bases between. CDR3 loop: CSARVAGQIILNEQFF. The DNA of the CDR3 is TGCAGTGCTAGGGTTGCGGGACAGATAATCCTCAATGAGCAGTTCTTC.

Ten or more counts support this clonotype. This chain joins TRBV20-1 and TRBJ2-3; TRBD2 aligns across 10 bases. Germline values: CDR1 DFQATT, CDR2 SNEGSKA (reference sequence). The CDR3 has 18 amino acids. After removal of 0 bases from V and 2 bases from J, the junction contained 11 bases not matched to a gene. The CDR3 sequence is CSARDAGLAGALTDTQYF. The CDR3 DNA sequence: TGCAGTGCTAGAGATGCGGGCCTAGCGGGGGCCCTCACAGATACGCAGTATTTT.

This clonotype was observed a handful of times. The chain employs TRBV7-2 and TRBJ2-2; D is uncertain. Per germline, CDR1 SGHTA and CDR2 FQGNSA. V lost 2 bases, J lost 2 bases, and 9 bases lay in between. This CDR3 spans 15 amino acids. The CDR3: CASSLSAINTGELFF. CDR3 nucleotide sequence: TGTGCCAGCAGCTTATCCGCGATTAACACCGGGGAGCTGTTTTTT.

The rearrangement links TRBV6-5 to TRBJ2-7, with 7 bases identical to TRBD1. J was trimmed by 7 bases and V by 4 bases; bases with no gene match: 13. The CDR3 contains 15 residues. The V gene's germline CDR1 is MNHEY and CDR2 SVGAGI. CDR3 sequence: CASSSADRAAGEQYF. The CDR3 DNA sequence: TGTGCCAGCAGTTCCGCCGACAGGGCAGCTGGTGAGCAGTACTTC.

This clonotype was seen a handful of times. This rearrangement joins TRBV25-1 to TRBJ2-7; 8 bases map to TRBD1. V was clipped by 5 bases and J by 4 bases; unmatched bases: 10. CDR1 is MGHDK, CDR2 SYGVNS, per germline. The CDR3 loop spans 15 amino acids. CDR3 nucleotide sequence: TGTGCCAGCAGTCGATTTACCGGGACAGGTTACGAGCAGTACTTC. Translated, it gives CASSRFTGTGYEQYF.

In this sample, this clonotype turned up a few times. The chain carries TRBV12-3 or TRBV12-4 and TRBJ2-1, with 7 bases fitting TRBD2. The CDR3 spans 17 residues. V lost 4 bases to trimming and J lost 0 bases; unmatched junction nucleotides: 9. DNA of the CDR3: TGTGCCAGCAGTTCTCTGGCTAGCGGAAGCTCCTACAATGAGCAGTTCTTC. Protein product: CASSSLASGSSYNEQFF.

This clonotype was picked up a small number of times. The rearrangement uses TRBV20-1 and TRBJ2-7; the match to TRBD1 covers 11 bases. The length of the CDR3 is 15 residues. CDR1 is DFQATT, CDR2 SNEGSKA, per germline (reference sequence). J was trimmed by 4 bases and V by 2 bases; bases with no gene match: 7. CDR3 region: CSARPRDRGLYEQYF. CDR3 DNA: TGCAGTGCTAGACCCCGGGACAGGGGGTTGTACGAGCAGTACTTC.

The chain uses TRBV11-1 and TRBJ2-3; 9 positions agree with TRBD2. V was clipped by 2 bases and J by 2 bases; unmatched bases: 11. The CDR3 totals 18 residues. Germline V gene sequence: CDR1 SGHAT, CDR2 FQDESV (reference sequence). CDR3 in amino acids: CASSLLLAGAPYTDTQYF. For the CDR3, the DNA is TGTGCCAGCAGCTTATTACTAGCGGGCGCGCCTTACACAGATACGCAGTATTTT.

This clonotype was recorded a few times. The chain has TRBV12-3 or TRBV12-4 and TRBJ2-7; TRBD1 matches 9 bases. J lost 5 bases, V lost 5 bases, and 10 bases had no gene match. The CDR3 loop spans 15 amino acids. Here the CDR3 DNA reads TGTGCCAGCAGTAAGCCCACAGGGGGCATCCACGAGCAGTACTTC. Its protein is CASSKPTGGIHEQYF.